The T cell receptor (beta chain) under discussion was sequenced for a study of T cell changes during pregnancy in multiple sclerosis. The protocol was immunoSEQ multiplex PCR, while the TCRdb copy is restricted to in-frame clones and leaves out a portion. The table has 65,000 to 90,000 clones, 85% to 95% seen once; the top ten hold about 2.5%. The receptor was isolated from a female donor with multiple sclerosis, enrolled in a pregnancy study. This specimen consisted of peripheral blood, obtained before pregnancy.

CDR3 loop: CASRPGDRSYEQYF. CDR3 sequence (DNA): TGTGCCAGCAGGCCAGGGGATCGTTCCTACGAGCAGTACTTC. The chain is built from TRBV2 and TRBJ2-7, with D possibly being TRBD1 (6 bases). Germline lookup yields CDR1 SNHLY and CDR2 FYNNEI. CDR3 length equals 14 residues. Trimming removed 6 bases from V and 1 base from J, with 13 bases in between.